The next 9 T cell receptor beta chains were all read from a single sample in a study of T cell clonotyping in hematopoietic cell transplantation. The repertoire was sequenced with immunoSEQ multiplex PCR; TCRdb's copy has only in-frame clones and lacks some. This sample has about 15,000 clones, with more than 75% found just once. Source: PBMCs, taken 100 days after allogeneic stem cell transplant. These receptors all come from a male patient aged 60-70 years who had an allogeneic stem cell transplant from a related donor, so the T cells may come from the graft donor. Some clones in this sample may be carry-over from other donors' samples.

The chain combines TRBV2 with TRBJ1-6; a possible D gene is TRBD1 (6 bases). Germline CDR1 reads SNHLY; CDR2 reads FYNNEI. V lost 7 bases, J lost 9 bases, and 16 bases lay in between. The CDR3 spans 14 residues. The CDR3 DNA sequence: TGTGCCAGCACTGGCCAGGGGAAGATTTCACCCCTCCACTTT. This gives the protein CASTGQGKISPLHF.

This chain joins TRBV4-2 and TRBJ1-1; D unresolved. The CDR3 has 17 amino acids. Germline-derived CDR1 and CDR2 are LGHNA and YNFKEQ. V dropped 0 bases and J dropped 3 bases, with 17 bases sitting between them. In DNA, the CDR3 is TGTGCCAGCAGCCAAGAAAGGGTAAACAGAGAATACACTGAAGCTTTCTTT. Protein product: CASSQERVNREYTEAFF.

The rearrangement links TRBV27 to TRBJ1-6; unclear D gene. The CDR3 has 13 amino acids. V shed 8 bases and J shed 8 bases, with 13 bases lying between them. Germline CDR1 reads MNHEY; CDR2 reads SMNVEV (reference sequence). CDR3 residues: CASGPESHSPLHF. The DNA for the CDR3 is TGTGCCAGCGGCCCGGAATCCCATTCACCCCTCCACTTT.

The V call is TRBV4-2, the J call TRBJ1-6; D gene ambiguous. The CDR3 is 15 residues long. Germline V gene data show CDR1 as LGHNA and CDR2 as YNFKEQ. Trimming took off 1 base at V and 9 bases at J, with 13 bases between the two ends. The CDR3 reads CASSQGTTPPSPLHF. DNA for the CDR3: TGTGCCAGCAGCCAAGGAACAACCCCGCCTTCACCCCTCCACTTT.

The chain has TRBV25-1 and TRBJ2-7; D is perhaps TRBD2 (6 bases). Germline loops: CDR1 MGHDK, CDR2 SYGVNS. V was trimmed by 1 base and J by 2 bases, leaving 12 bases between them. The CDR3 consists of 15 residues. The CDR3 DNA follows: TGTGCCAGCAGTGAATTGTGGGGGGAAACCTACGAGCAGTACTTC. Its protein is CASSELWGETYEQYF.

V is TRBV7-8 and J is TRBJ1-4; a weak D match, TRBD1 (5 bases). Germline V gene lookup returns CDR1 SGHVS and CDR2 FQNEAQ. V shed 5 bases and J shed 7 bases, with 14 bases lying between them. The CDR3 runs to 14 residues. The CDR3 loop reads CASSARVFSEKLFF. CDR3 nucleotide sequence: TGTGCCAGCAGCGCCAGGGTATTTAGTGAAAAACTGTTTTTT. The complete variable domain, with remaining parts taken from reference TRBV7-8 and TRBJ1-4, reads GAGVSQSPRYKVAKRGQDVALRCDPISGHVSLFWYQQALGQGPEFLTYFQNEAQLDKSGLPSDRFFAERPEGSVSTLKIQRTQQEDSAVYLCASSARVFSEKLFFGSGTQLSVL.

The CDR3 DNA sequence: TGTGCCAGCAGCCAATCGATTGAGGCAGAAGCTTTCTTT. Its translation: CASSQSIEAEAFF. The rearrangement links TRBV16 to TRBJ1-1; D is undetermined. The CDR3 sequence is 13 residues long. V lost 0 bases and J 8 bases, leaving 10 bases between the germline ends. CDR1 is KGHSY, CDR2 FQNENV, per germline.

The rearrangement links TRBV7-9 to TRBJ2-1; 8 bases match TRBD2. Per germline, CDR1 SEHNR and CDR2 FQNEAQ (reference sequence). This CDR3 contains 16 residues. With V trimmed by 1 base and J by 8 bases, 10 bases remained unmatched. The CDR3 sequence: CASSLVLAGLSDEQFF. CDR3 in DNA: TGTGCCAGCAGCTTAGTGCTAGCGGGCCTTTCGGATGAGCAGTTCTTC.

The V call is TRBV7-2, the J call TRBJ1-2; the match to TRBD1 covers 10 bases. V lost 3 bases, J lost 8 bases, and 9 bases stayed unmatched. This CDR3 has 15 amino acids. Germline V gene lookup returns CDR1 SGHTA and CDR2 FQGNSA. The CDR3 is CASSLDGTGDRGYTF. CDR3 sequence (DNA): TGTGCCAGCAGCTTGGATGGGACAGGGGATCGCGGCTACACCTTC.